These 11 T cell receptor beta chains came from one sample sequenced in a study of T cells in narcolepsy. The table came from immunoSEQ multiplex PCR; TCRdb's copy has only in-frame clones and leaves some out. The profile shows roughly 30,000 clones, 70% to 80% of them singletons. Sequenced: memory (CD45RA-) CD4+ T cells from blood. All receptors derive from a human donor in good health.

In this sample, this clone turned up once. The chain carries TRBV7-2 and TRBJ2-3; perhaps TRBD2 as D (6 bases). Trimming shortened V by 3 bases and J by 0 bases, and 10 bases separated the two germline ends. CDR1 is SGHTA, CDR2 FQGNSA, per germline. This CDR3 is built from 15 residues. The CDR3 reads CASSLDGGSTDTQYF. The CDR3 DNA follows: TGTGCCAGCAGCTTGGACGGAGGGAGCACAGATACGCAGTATTTT.

V usage is TRBV7-2 and J usage is TRBJ1-1; the D is unclear. Per the germline V gene, CDR1 is SGHTA and CDR2 is FQGNSA. V was pared by 6 bases and J by 5 bases, with 7 bases between. The length of the CDR3 is 11 residues. CDR3 sequence: CASRELTEAFF. CDR3 nucleotide sequence: TGTGCCAGCAGGGAGTTAACTGAAGCTTTCTTT.

The chain recombines TRBV6-1 with TRBJ1-1; TRBD1 matches at 8 bases. Germline V lookup: CDR1 MNHNS, CDR2 SASEGT. The CDR3 length is 16 residues. Losses at the gene ends were 3 bases for V and 1 base for J; bases not matched to a gene: 7. The CDR3: CASSDFGQGENTEAFF. The CDR3 DNA reads as TGTGCCAGCAGTGACTTTGGACAGGGTGAGAACACTGAAGCTTTCTTT.

CDR3 coding DNA: TGTGCCACCAAGACAGGCCAACTTTCCTACGAGCAGTACTTC. Its translation: CATKTGQLSYEQYF. The chain joins TRBV27 to TRBJ2-7, with D possibly TRBD1 on 6 matching bases. V dropped 10 bases and J dropped 1 base, with 17 bases sitting between them. This CDR3 region has 14 residues. CDR1 MNHEY and CDR2 SMNVEV come from the germline V gene (reference sequence).

This clone was recorded only once. The chain is built from TRBV6-5 and TRBJ2-5, with TRBD1 as a possible D gene (6 bases). The J call may be wrong; the DNA end is better matched by TRBJ2-7. The germline V gene has CDR1 MNHEY and CDR2 SVGAGI. This CDR3 contains 15 residues. CDR3 loop: CASSYSRGSSYEQYF. The CDR3 DNA reads as TGTGCCAGCAGTTACTCGAGGGGGAGCTCCTACGAGCAGTACTTC.

For this clone: Distinct nucleotide sequences in the sample also encode this CDR3. The chain recombines TRBV11-1 with TRBJ2-3; D gene ambiguous. The CDR3 has 12 residues. Germline V gene sequence: CDR1 SGHAT, CDR2 FQDESV (reference sequence). V lost 4 bases to trimming and J lost 3 bases, with 5 bases between them. CDR3 amino acids: CASSSQTDTQYF. The CDR3 DNA is TGTGCCAGCAGCTCCCAAACAGATACGCAGTATTTT.

The rearrangement links TRBV11-2 to TRBJ2-7, with D possibly TRBD1 on 6 matching bases. With 3 bases removed from V and 8 bases from J, the gap between germline ends came to 20 bases. Germline V gives CDR1 SGHAT, CDR2 FQNNGV. This CDR3 spans 15 amino acids. The DNA of the CDR3 is TGTGCCAGCAGCTTTAGAGGGGGAATTACGAGGAAGCAGTACTTC. Its protein product is CASSFRGGITRKQYF.

The rearrangement uses TRBV19 and TRBJ2-7, with 7 bases lining up with TRBD2. The V and J ends lost 5 bases and 3 bases, in that order; junction bases with no gene match: 10. Per germline, CDR1 LNHDA and CDR2 SQIVND (reference sequence). There are 15 residues in the CDR3. The CDR3 nucleotides are TGTGCCAGTAGTTTTAGCGGGCATTCGCGCTACGAGCAGTACTTC. The encoded protein is CASSFSGHSRYEQYF.

The chain couples TRBV29-1 to TRBJ2-5, with 8 bases lining up with TRBD2. The J call may be incorrect, as the DNA end agrees better with TRBJ2-7. Germline V gene lookup returns CDR1 SQVTM and CDR2 ANQGSEA. CDR3 length equals 14 residues. The CDR3 protein is CSAILAGRAYEQYF. DNA of the CDR3: TGCAGCGCTATATTAGCGGGAAGAGCCTACGAGCAGTACTTC.

The chain carries TRBV14 and TRBJ1-4; D gene unclear. There are 14 residues in the CDR3. Germline CDR1 is SGHDN and CDR2 is FVKESK. Trimming pared 4 bases from V and 4 bases from J, leaving 10 bases between. CDR3 coding DNA: TGTGCCAGCAGCCCCCTAGGACTTAATGAAAAACTGTTTTTT. It yields the protein CASSPLGLNEKLFF.

The V gene is TRBV27, the J gene TRBJ2-1; 9 bases are shared with TRBD2. The CDR3 loop spans 14 amino acids. The V gene's germline CDR1 is MNHEY and CDR2 SMNVEV (reference sequence). Trimming cost V 2 bases and J 4 bases; bases outside gene matches: 0. The CDR3 reads CASSLAGGYNEQFF. As DNA, the CDR3 is TGTGCCAGCAGTTTAGCGGGAGGGTACAATGAGCAGTTCTTC.